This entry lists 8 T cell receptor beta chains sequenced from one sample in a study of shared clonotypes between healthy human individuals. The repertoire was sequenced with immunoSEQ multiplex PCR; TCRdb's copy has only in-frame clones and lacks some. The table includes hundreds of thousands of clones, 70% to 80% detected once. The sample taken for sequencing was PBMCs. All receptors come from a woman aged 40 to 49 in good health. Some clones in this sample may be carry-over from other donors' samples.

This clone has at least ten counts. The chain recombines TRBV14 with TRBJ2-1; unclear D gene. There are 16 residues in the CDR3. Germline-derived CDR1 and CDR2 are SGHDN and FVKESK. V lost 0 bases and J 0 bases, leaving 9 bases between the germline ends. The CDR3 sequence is CASSQDWESSYNEQFF. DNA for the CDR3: TGTGCCAGCAGCCAAGATTGGGAAAGCTCCTACAATGAGCAGTTCTTC.

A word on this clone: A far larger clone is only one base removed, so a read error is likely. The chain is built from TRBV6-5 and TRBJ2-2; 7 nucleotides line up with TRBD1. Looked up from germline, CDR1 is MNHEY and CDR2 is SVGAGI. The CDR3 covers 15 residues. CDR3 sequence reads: CACSYGTDNTGELFF. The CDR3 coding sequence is TGTGCCTGCAGTTACGGGACAGACAACACCGGGGAGCTGTTTTTT.

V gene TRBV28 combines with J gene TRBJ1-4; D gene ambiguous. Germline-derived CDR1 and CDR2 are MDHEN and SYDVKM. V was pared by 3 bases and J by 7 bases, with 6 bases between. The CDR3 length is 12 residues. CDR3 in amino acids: CASSFRAEKLFF. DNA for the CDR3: TGTGCCAGCAGTTTTCGGGCTGAAAAACTGTTTTTT.

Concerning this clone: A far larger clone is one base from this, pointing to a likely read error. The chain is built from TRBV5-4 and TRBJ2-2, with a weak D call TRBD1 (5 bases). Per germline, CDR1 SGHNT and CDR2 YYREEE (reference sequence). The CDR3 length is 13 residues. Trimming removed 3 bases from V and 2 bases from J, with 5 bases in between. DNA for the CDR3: TGTGCCAGCAGCTGGACAAACACCGGGGAGCTGTTTTTT. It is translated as CASSWTNTGELFF. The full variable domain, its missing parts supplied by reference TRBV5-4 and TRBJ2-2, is ETGVTQSPTHLIKTRGQQVTLRCSSQSGHNTVSWYQQALGQGPQFIFQYYREEENGRGNFPPRFSGLQFPNYSSELNVNALELDDSALYLCASSWTNTGELFFGEGSRLTVL.

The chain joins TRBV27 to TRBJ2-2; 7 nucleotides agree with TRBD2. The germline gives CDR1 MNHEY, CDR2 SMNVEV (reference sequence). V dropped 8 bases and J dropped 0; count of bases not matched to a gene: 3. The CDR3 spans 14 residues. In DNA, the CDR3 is TGTGCCAGCCGGGGACTAACGAACACCGGGGAGCTGTTTTTT. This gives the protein CASRGLTNTGELFF.

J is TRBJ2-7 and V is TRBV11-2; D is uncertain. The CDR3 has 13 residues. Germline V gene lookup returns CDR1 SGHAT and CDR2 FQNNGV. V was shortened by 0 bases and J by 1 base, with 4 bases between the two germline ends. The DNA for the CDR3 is TGTGCCAGCAGCTTAGATTGGTCCTACGAGCAGTACTTC. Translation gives CASSLDWSYEQYF.

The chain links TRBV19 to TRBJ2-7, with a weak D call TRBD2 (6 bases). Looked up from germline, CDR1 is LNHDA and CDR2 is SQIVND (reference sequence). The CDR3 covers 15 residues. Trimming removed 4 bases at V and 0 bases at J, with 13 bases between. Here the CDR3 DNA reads TGTGCCAGTAGTAACTGGACTAAGTTCTCCTACGAGCAGTACTTC. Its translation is CASSNWTKFSYEQYF.

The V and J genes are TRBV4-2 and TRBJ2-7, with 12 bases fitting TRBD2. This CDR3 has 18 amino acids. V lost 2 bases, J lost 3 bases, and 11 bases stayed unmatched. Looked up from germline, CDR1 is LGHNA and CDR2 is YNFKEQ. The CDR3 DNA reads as TGTGCCAGCAGCCAATTCGGGACTAGCGGGCCCAAGGACTACGAGCAGTACTTC. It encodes CASSQFGTSGPKDYEQYF.